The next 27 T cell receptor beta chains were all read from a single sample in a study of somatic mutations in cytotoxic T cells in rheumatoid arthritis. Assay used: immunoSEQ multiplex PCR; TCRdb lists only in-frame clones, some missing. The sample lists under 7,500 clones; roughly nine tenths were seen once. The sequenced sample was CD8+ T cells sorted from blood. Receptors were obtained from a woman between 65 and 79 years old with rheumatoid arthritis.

DNA for the CDR3: TGTGCCAGCAGTGACCAGACAGGGTCTGGAAACACCATATATTTT. Translating it yields CASSDQTGSGNTIYF. The chain employs TRBV6-1 and TRBJ1-3; 7 bases align to TRBD1. V was clipped by 3 bases and J by 1 base; unmatched bases: 3. CDR1 MNHNS and CDR2 SASEGT come from the germline V gene. This CDR3 region has 15 residues.

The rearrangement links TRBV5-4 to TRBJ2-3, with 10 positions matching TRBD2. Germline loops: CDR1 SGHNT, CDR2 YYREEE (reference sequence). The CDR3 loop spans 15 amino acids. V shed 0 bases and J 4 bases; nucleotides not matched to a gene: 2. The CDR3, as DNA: TGTGCCAGCAGCTTGGCGCTAGCGGGGGCAGATACGCAGTATTTT. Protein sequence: CASSLALAGADTQYF.

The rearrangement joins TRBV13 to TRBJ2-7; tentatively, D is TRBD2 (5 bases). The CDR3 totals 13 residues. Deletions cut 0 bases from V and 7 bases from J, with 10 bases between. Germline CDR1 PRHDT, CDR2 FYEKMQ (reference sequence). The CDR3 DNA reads TGTGCCAGCAGCTTAGGGCGGGCTGAAGAGCAGTACTTC. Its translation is CASSLGRAEEQYF.

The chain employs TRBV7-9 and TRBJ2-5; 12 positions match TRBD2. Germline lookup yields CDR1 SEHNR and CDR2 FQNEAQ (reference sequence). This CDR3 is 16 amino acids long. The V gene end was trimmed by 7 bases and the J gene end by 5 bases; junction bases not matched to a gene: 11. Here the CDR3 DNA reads TGTGCCAGCAAGACGGGACTAGCGGGCGTCGGGGAGACCCAGTACTTC. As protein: CASKTGLAGVGETQYF.

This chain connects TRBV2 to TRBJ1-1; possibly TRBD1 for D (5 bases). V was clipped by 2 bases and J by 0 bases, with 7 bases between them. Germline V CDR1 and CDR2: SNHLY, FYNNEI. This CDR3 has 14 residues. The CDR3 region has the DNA TGTGCCAGCAGTGAATCAGGGTTGAACACTGAAGCTTTCTTT. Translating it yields CASSESGLNTEAFF.

In nucleotides, the CDR3 is TGTGCCAGCAGCCAAGGATGGGGCCGCATTCAGTACTTC. Translation: CASSQGWGRIQYF. The J gene is TRBJ2-4, the V gene TRBV14; the D gene is possibly TRBD1 (5 bases). The V and J ends lost 1 base and 9 bases respectively, with 10 bases between them. This CDR3 comprises 13 residues. The germline V gene has CDR1 SGHDN and CDR2 FVKESK.

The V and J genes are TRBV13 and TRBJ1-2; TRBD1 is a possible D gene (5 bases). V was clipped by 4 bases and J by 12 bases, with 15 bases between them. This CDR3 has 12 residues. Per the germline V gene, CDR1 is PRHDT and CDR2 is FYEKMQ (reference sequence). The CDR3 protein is CASSSGGTGDTF. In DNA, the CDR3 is TGTGCCAGCAGCTCCGGAGGGACGGGGGACACCTTC. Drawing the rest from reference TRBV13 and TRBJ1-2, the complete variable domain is AAGVIQSPRHLIKEKRETATLKCYPIPRHDTVYWYQQGPGQDPQFLISFYEKMQSDKGSIPDRFSAQQFSDYHSELNMSSLELGDSALYFCASSSGGTGDTFGSGTRLTVV.

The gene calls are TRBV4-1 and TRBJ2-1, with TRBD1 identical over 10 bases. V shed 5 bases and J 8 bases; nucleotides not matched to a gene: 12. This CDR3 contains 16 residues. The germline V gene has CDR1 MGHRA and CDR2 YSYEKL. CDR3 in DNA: TGCGCCAGCAGCTACCGGGACAGGGGTGGTTTCGATGAGCAGTTCTTC. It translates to CASSYRDRGGFDEQFF.

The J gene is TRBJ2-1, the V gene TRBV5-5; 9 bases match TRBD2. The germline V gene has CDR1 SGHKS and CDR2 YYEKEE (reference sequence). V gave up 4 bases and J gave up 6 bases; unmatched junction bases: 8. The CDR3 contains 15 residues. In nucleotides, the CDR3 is TGTGCCAGCAGCGGTGGTCTAGCGGGGATCAATGAGCAGTTCTTC. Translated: CASSGGLAGINEQFF.

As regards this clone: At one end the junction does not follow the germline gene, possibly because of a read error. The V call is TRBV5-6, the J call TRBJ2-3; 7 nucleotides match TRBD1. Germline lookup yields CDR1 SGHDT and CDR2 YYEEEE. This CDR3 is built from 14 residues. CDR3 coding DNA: TGTGCCAGCAGCTTGCCTTTTGGACAGGTCAGAGAGGATTTT. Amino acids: CASSLPFGQVREDF.

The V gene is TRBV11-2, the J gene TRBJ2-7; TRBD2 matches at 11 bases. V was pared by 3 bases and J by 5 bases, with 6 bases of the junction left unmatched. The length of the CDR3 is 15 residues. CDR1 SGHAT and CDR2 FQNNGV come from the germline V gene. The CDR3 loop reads CASSFSGRADHEQYF. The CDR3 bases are TGTGCCAGCAGCTTTAGCGGGAGGGCCGATCACGAGCAGTACTTC.

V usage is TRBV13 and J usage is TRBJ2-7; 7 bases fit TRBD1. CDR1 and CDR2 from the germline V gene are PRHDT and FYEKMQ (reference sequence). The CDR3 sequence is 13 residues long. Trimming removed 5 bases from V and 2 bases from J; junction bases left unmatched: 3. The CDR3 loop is CASSQQGPYEQYF. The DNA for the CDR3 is TGTGCCAGCAGCCAACAGGGGCCCTACGAGCAGTACTTC.

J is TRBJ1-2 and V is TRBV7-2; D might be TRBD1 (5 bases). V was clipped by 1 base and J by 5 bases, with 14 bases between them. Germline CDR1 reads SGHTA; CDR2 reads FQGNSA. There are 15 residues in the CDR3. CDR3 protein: CASSLGDSVAYGYTF. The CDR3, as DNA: TGTGCCAGCAGCTTAGGGGACTCGGTGGCTTATGGCTACACCTTC.

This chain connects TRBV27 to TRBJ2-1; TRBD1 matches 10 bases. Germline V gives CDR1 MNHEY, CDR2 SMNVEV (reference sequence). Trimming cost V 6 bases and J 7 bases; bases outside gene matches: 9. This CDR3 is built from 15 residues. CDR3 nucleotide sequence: TGTGCCAGCAGCCCGGGACAGGGGCTTTGGAATGAGCAGTTCTTC. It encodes CASSPGQGLWNEQFF.

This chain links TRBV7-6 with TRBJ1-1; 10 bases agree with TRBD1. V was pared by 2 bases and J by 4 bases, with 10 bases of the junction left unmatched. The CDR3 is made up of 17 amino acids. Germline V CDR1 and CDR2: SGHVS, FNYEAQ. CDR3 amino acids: CASSLYGQGVVGTEAFF. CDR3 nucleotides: TGTGCCAGCAGCTTATACGGACAGGGGGTAGTGGGCACTGAAGCTTTCTTT.

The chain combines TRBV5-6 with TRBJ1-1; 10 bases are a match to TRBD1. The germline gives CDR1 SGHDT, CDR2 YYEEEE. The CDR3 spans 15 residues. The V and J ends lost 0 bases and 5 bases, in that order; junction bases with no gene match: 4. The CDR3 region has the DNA TGTGCCAGCAGCTTGGCACGACAGGGGGCGACTGAAGCTTTCTTT. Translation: CASSLARQGATEAFF.

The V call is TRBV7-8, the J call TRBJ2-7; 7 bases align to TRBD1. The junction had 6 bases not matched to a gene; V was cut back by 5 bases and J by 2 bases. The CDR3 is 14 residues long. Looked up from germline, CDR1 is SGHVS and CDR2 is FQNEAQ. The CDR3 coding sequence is TGTGCCAGCAGCCCACCTGACAGGGCCTACGAGCAGTACTTC. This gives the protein CASSPPDRAYEQYF.

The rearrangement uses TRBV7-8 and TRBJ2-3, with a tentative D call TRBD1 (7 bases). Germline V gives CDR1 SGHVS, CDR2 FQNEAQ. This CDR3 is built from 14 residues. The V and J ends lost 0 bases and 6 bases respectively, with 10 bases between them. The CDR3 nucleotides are TGTGCCAGCAGCTTAGCGGCAGGGGGGGATACGCAGTATTTT. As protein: CASSLAAGGDTQYF.

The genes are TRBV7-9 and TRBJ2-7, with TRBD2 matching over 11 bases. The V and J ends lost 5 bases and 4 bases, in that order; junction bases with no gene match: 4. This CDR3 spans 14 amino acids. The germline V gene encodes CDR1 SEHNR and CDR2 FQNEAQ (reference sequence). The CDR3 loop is CASSPTSGAYEQYF. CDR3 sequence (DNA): TGTGCCAGCAGCCCGACTAGCGGGGCATACGAGCAGTACTTC.

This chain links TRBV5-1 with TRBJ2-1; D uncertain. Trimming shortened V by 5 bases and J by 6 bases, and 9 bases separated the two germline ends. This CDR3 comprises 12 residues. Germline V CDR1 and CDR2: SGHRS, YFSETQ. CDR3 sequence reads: CASRPSGNEQFF. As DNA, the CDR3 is TGCGCCAGCAGGCCGTCCGGCAATGAGCAGTTCTTC.

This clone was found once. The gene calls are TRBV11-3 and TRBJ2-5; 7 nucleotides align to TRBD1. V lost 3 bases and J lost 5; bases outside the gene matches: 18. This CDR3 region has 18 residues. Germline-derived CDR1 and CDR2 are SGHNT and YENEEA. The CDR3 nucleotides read TGTGCCAGCAGCTTTAGCGCTATTCAACAGGGGAGAGGCGAGACCCAGTACTTC. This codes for CASSFSAIQQGRGETQYF.

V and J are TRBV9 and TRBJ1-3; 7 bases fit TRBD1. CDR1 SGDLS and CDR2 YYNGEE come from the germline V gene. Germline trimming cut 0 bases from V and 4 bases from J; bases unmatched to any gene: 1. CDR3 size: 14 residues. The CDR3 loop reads CASSVARGGNTIYF. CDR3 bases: TGTGCCAGCAGCGTAGCCAGGGGGGGAAACACCATATATTTT.

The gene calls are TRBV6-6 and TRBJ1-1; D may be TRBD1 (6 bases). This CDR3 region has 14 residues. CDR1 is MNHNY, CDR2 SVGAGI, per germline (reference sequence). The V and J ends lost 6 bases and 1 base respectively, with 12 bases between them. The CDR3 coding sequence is TGTGCCAGCAGCCCAGGACAGCCGAACACTGAAGCTTTCTTT. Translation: CASSPGQPNTEAFF.

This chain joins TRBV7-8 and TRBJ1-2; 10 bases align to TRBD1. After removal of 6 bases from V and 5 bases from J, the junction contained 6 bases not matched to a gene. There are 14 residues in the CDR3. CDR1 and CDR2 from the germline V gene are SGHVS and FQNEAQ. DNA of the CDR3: TGTGCCAGCAGTGCCGGGACAGGGGTATATGGCTACACCTTC. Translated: CASSAGTGVYGYTF.

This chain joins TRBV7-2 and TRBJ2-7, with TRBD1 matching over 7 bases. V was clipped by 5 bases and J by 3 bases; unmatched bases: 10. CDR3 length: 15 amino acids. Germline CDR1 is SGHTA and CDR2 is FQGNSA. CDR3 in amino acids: CASSLEGDRLYEQYF. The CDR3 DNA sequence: TGTGCCAGCAGCCTAGAGGGGGACAGACTCTACGAGCAGTACTTC.

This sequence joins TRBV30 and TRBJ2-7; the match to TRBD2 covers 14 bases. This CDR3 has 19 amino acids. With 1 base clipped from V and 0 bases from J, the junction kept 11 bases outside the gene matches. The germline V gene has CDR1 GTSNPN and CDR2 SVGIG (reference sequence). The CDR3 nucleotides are TGTGCCTGGAGTGGAGGAACCGGGACTAGCGGGAGACGCTCCTACGAGCAGTACTTC. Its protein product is CAWSGGTGTSGRRSYEQYF.

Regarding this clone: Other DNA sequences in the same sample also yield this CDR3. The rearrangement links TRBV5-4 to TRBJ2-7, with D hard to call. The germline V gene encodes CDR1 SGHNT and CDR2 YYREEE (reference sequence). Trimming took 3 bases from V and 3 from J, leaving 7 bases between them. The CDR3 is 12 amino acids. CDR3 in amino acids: CASSSTNYEQYF. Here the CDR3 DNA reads TGTGCCAGCAGCTCAACAAACTACGAGCAGTACTTC.